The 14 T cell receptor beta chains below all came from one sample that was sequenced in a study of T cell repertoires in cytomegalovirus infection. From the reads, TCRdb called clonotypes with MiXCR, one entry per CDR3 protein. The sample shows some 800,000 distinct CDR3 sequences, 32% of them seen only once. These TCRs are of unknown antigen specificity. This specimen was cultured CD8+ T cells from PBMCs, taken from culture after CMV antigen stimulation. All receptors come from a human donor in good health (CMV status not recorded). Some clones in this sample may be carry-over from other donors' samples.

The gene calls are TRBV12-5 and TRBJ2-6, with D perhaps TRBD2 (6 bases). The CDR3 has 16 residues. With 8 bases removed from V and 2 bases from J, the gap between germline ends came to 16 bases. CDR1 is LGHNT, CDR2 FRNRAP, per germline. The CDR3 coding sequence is TGTGCTAGTCGGGGGACGGACCCTCCTGGGGCCAACGTCCTGACTTTC. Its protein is CASRGTDPPGANVLTF.

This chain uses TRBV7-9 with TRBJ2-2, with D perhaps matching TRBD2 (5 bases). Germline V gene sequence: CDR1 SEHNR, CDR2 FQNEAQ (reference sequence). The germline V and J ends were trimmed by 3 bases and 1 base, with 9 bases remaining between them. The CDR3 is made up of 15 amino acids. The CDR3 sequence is CASSFYGKNTGELFF. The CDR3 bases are TGTGCCAGCAGCTTCTACGGGAAGAACACCGGGGAGCTGTTTTTT. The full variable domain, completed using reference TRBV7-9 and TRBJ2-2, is DTGVSQNPRHKITKRGQNVTFRCDPISEHNRLYWYRQTLGQGPEFLTYFQNEAQLEKSRLLSDRFSAERPKGSFSTLEIQRTEQGDSAMYLCASSFYGKNTGELFFGEGSRLTVL.

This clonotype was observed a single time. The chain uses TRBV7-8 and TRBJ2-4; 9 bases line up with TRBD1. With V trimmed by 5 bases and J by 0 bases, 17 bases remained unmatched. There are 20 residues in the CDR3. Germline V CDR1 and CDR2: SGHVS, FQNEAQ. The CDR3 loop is CASSRPTGQGELVAKNIQYF. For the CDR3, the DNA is TGTGCCAGCAGCCGACCTACGGGACAGGGCGAATTGGTAGCCAAAAACATTCAGTACTTC.

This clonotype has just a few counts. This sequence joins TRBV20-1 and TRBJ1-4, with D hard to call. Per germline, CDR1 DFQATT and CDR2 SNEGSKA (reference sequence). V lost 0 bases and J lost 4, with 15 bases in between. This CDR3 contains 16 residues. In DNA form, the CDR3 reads TGCAGTGCTAGAGATCCCTTGTGGGAGTTTAATGAAAAACTGTTTTTT. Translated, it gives CSARDPLWEFNEKLFF.

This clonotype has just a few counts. This CDR3 is CASSLEGGRSYNSPLHF. The CDR3 DNA is TGTGCCAGCAGCTTAGAGGGGGGCCGCTCCTATAATTCACCCCTCCACTTT. The rearrangement links TRBV7-2 to TRBJ1-6, with a tentative D call TRBD1 (6 bases). V lost 1 base and J lost 0, with 10 bases in between. The germline V gene encodes CDR1 SGHTA and CDR2 FQGNSA. The CDR3 extends over 17 amino acids.

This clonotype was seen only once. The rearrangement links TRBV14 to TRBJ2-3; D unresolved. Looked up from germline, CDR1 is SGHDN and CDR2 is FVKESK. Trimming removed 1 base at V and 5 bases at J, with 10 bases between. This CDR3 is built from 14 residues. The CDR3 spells CASSQGIRRDTQYF. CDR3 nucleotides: TGTGCCAGCAGCCAAGGGATCAGGAGAGATACGCAGTATTTT. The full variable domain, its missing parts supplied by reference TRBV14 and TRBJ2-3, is EAGVTQFPSHSVIEKGQTVTLRCDPISGHDNLYWYRRVMGKEIKFLLHFVKESKQDESGMPNNRFLAERTGGTYSTLKVQPAELEDSGVYFCASSQGIRRDTQYFGPGTRLTVL.

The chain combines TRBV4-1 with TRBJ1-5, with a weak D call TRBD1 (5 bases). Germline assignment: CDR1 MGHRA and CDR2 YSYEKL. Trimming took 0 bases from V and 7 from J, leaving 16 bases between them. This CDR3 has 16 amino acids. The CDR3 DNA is TGCGCCAGCAGCCAAGAGCTCGGGCAGGGAGGCCAGCCCCAGCATTTT. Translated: CASSQELGQGGQPQHF.

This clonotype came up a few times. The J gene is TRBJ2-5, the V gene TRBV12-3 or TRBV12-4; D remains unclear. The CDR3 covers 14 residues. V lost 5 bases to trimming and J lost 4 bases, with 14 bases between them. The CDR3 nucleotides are TGTGCCAGCAGTCACGGATCTAGAGTAGAGACCCAGTACTTC. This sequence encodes CASSHGSRVETQYF.

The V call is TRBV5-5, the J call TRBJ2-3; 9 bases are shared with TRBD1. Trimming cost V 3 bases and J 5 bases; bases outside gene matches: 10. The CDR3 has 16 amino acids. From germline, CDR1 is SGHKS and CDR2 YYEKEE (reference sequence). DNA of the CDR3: TGTGCCAGCAGCTCAAGAGGGGACAGGGTTCTAGATACGCAGTATTTT. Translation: CASSSRGDRVLDTQYF.

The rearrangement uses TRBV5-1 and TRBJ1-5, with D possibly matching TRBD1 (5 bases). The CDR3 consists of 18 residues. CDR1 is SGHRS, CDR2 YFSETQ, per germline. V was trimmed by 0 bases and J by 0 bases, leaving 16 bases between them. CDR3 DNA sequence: TGCGCCAGCAGCTTGGGGGAACAAGGGGTAAATAGCAATCAGCCCCAGCATTTT. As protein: CASSLGEQGVNSNQPQHF.

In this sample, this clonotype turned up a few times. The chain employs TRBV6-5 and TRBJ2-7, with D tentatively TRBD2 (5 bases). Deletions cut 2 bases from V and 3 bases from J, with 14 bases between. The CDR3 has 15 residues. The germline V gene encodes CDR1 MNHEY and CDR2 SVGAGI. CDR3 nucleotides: TGTGCCAGCAGTTACACCACGGGGAACGTCTACGAGCAGTACTTC. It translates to CASSYTTGNVYEQYF.

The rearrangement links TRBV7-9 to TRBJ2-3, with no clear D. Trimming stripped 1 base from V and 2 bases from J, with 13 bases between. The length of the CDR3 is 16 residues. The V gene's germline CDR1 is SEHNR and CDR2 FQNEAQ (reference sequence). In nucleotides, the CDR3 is TGTGCCAGCAGCTTAGGACGGTTGGATTACACAGATACGCAGTATTTT. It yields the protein CASSLGRLDYTDTQYF.

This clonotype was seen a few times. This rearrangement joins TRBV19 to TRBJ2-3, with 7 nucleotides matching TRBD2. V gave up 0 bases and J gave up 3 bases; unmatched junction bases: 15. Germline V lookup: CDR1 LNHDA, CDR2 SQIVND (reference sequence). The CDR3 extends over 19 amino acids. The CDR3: CASSIDGPPGGSRTDTQYF. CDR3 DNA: TGTGCCAGTAGTATAGACGGGCCCCCCGGGGGGTCCCGAACAGATACGCAGTATTTT. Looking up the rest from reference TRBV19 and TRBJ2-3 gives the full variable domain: DGGITQSPKYLFRKEGQNVTLSCEQNLNHDAMYWYRQDPGQGLRLIYYSQIVNDFQKGDIAEGYSVSREKKESFPLTVTSAQKNPTAFYLCASSIDGPPGGSRTDTQYFGPGTRLTVL.

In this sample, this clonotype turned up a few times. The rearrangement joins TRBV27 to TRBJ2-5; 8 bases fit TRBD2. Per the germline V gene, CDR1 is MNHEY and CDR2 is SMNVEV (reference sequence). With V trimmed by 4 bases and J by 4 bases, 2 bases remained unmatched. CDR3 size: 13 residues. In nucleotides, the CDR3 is TGTGCCAGCAGTTCCGGGAGGGGAGAGACCCAGTACTTC. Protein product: CASSSGRGETQYF.